The 26 T cell receptor beta chains below were found in one sample sequenced in a study of cytomegalovirus exposure and HLA in healthy donors. 60 Vbeta and 13 Jbeta primers were used in PCR. Data came from immunoSEQ multiplex PCR; TCRdb stores just in-frame clones and leaves some out. This table has approximately 100,000 clones, 74% appearing once. Sequencing input: PBMCs. Every receptor here comes from a middle-aged man in good health and CMV-seropositive.

The chain recombines TRBV19 with TRBJ1-5; 8 nucleotides line up with TRBD1. Germline CDR1 is LNHDA and CDR2 is SQIVND (reference sequence). CDR3 length: 17 residues. V lost 4 bases, J lost 3 bases, and 11 bases stayed unmatched. CDR3 sequence reads: CASSTTGVRGLNQPQHF. In DNA, the CDR3 is TGTGCCAGTAGTACGACAGGGGTTAGGGGCCTCAATCAGCCCCAGCATTTT.

Comments on this clone: An end of the junction does not agree with germline; a read error may underlie this. J is TRBJ1-1 and V is TRBV19, with TRBD1 matching 8 bases. The CDR3 loop spans 15 amino acids. Germline lookup yields CDR1 LNHDA and CDR2 SQIVND (reference sequence). The CDR3 spells CASSVDGQGDTEAFF. The CDR3 bases are TGTGCCAGTAGTGTAGATGGACAGGGTGACACTGAAGCTTTCTTT.

As to this clone: The same CDR3 can be traced to other DNA sequences in this sample. The chain is built from TRBV2 and TRBJ1-1; maybe TRBD1 (6 bases). This CDR3 has 13 residues. V lost 5 bases to trimming and J lost 1 base, with 8 bases between them. Germline loops: CDR1 SNHLY, CDR2 FYNNEI. CDR3 sequence reads: CASSQDRNTEAFF. The CDR3 region has the DNA TGTGCCAGCAGTCAGGACAGGAACACTGAAGCTTTCTTT.

This clone was recorded a few times. Here the CDR3 DNA reads TGTGCCAGCAGACTACAGGGGAACACTGAAGCTTTCTTT. It yields the protein CASRLQGNTEAFF. The chain employs TRBV6-6 and TRBJ1-1; D might be TRBD1 (6 bases). The germline CDR1 and CDR2 sequences are MNHNY and SVGAGI (reference sequence). The CDR3 has 13 residues. V was trimmed by 6 bases and J by 1 base, leaving 9 bases between them.

DNA of the CDR3: TGCGCCAGCAGCTTGGGGGTCACCGGGACAGGGACTTATGGCTACACCTTC. This translates into CASSLGVTGTGTYGYTF. The chain recombines TRBV5-1 with TRBJ1-2; 9 positions agree with TRBD1. With V trimmed by 0 bases and J by 5 bases, 11 bases remained unmatched. This CDR3 spans 17 amino acids. The germline CDR1 and CDR2 sequences are SGHRS and YFSETQ.

V usage is TRBV1 and J usage is TRBJ2-7; TRBD2 is taken as the D call from the table, unchecked against the DNA. TRBV1 is a pseudogene locus. The CDR3 runs to 20 residues. For the CDR3, the DNA is TGCACCAGCACCGAAGTTCGGGGGCTGATATCGACTAGCGGATCCTACGAGCAGTACTTC. Protein: CTSTEVRGLISTSGSYEQYF.

The V call is TRBV4-2, the J call TRBJ2-1, with 9 nucleotides matching TRBD2. This CDR3 region has 20 residues. CDR1 is LGHNA, CDR2 YNFKEQ, per germline. After removal of 0 bases from V and 0 bases from J, the junction contained 12 bases not matched to a gene. DNA of the CDR3: TGTGCCAGCAGCCAAGATCGGGGTAGCGGGGGACCGAGCTCCTACAATGAGCAGTTCTTC. It is translated as CASSQDRGSGGPSSYNEQFF.

This clone came up a few times. This chain connects TRBV28 to TRBJ1-5; no clear D gene. This CDR3 has 15 residues. Trimming cost V 6 bases and J 6 bases, with 18 bases left between them. Germline V gives CDR1 MDHEN, CDR2 SYDVKM. CDR3 nucleotide sequence: TGTGCCAGCAGGTTTCTGCGGGATCGGGGTCAGCCCCAGCATTTT. It is translated as CASRFLRDRGQPQHF.

The genes are TRBV2 and TRBJ1-4, with 8 bases lining up with TRBD1. CDR1 is SNHLY and CDR2 is FYNNEI in the germline V gene. The CDR3 totals 13 residues. Trimming at V came to 4 bases and at J to 8 bases, leaving 3 bases not matched to a gene. The DNA of the CDR3 is TGTGCCAGCAGTGGGGACAGGAGGGAAAAACTGTTTTTT. Its protein is CASSGDRREKLFF.

The chain couples TRBV7-9 to TRBJ1-1, with D perhaps matching TRBD1 (5 bases). Germline V CDR1 and CDR2: SEHNR, FQNEAQ (reference sequence). The germline V and J ends were trimmed by 1 base and 2 bases, with 11 bases remaining between them. The CDR3 length is 15 residues. The DNA for the CDR3 is TGTGCCAGCAGCTTAGGTGGGGGGACTAACACTGAAGCTTTCTTT. This translates into CASSLGGGTNTEAFF. Full variable domain (rest looked up from reference TRBV7-9 and TRBJ1-1): DTGVSQNPRHKITKRGQNVTFRCDPISEHNRLYWYRQTLGQGPEFLTYFQNEAQLEKSRLLSDRFSAERPKGSFSTLEIQRTEQGDSAMYLCASSLGGGTNTEAFFGQGTRLTVV.

This chain uses TRBV27 with TRBJ2-3, with TRBD2 matching 10 bases. CDR3 length: 16 amino acids. The V gene's germline CDR1 is MNHEY and CDR2 SMNVEV (reference sequence). J gave up 4 bases and V 4 bases, and 8 bases lay outside the gene matches. CDR3 sequence reads: CASSSRAGGLPDTQYF. CDR3 sequence (DNA): TGTGCCAGCAGTTCCCGAGCGGGAGGGCTCCCAGATACGCAGTATTTT.

Only a few counts were recorded for this clone. The V gene is TRBV5-4, the J gene TRBJ1-2, with D maybe TRBD1 (6 bases). The length of the CDR3 is 15 residues. Trimming pared 4 bases from V and 2 bases from J, leaving 15 bases between. Germline V gene lookup returns CDR1 SGHNT and CDR2 YYREEE (reference sequence). CDR3 DNA: TGTGCCAGCAGCCAAGGTCCCGGGACAAACTATGGCTACACCTTC. It encodes CASSQGPGTNYGYTF.

The chain joins TRBV2 to TRBJ2-7; 9 bases are a match to TRBD1. The ends lost 5 bases at V and 4 bases at J; junction bases unmatched: 9. The CDR3 is 15 amino acids. Per the germline V gene, CDR1 is SNHLY and CDR2 is FYNNEI. The CDR3 DNA reads as TGTGCCAGCAGTCGACCCGACAGGGGGGGGTACGAGCAGTACTTC. Its translation: CASSRPDRGGYEQYF.

V and J are TRBV7-8 and TRBJ2-3; 7 bases are a match to TRBD1. Looked up from germline, CDR1 is SGHVS and CDR2 is FQNEAQ. J gave up 3 bases and V 7 bases, and 7 bases lay outside the gene matches. The CDR3 sequence is 14 residues long. CDR3 sequence (DNA): TGTGCCAGCAACCACGGACAGGTTACAGATACGCAGTATTTT. Its protein product is CASNHGQVTDTQYF.

The rearrangement uses TRBV27 and TRBJ2-3; 9 nucleotides agree with TRBD1. Germline lookup yields CDR1 MNHEY and CDR2 SMNVEV (reference sequence). After removal of 3 bases from V and 3 bases from J, the junction contained 10 bases not matched to a gene. The CDR3 totals 17 residues. In DNA form, the CDR3 reads TGTGCCAGCAGTTTCCCGCCGGGACAGGGTCGGACAGATACGCAGTATTTT. Its translation is CASSFPPGQGRTDTQYF.

The chain carries TRBV10-3 and TRBJ2-7, with a weak D call TRBD1 (5 bases). Germline loops: CDR1 ENHRY, CDR2 SYGVKD. V was trimmed by 1 base and J by 1 base, leaving 17 bases between them. This CDR3 region has 17 residues. The CDR3 reads CAISEWYAGQLSYEQYF. CDR3 nucleotides: TGTGCCATCAGTGAGTGGTATGCAGGGCAACTTTCCTACGAGCAGTACTTC.

As regards this clone: The identical CDR3 is also encoded by other nucleotide sequences in the sample. The genes are TRBV27 and TRBJ2-4; 9 bases align to TRBD1. The CDR3 extends over 20 amino acids. Germline assignment: CDR1 MNHEY and CDR2 SMNVEV (reference sequence). V lost 2 bases and J lost 0; bases outside the gene matches: 14. CDR3 nucleotides: TGTGCCAGCAGTTTACCAAAACGGACAGGGGTTTTGGCAGCCAAAAACATTCAGTACTTC. Translated, it gives CASSLPKRTGVLAAKNIQYF.

This sequence joins TRBV4-1 and TRBJ1-2; 9 positions agree with TRBD1. The germline V gene encodes CDR1 MGHRA and CDR2 YSYEKL. V was pared by 4 bases and J by 7 bases, with 13 bases of the junction left unmatched. The CDR3 covers 16 residues. CDR3 DNA sequence: TGCGCCAGCAGCCGTCCAGGACAGGGGAAAAATTTTGGCTACACCTTC. The encoded protein is CASSRPGQGKNFGYTF.

The chain uses TRBV5-1 and TRBJ2-7; possibly TRBD1 for D (7 bases). Trimming removed 3 bases from V and 0 bases from J, with 13 bases in between. CDR1 is SGHRS and CDR2 is YFSETQ in the germline V gene. This CDR3 spans 15 amino acids. The CDR3 protein is CASSSGQTSSYEQYF. CDR3 bases: TGCGCCAGCAGCTCGGGACAGACTAGCTCCTACGAGCAGTACTTC.

V gene TRBV5-1 combines with J gene TRBJ1-1, with D unresolved. CDR3 length equals 13 residues. Germline lookup yields CDR1 SGHRS and CDR2 YFSETQ. With 0 bases removed from V and 3 bases from J, the gap between germline ends came to 6 bases. This chain's CDR3 is CASSLEQDTEAFF. The CDR3 coding sequence is TGCGCCAGCAGCTTGGAGCAGGACACTGAAGCTTTCTTT. Supplemented by reference TRBV5-1 and TRBJ1-1, the full variable domain reads KAGVTQTPRYLIKTRGQQVTLSCSPISGHRSVSWYQQTPGQGLQFLFEYFSETQRNKGNFPGRFSGRQFSNSRSEMNVSTLELGDSALYLCASSLEQDTEAFFGQGTRLTVV.

This rearrangement joins TRBV10-3 to TRBJ2-5, with 8 bases aligning to TRBD2. V was clipped by 11 bases and J by 11 bases; unmatched bases: 13. Germline loops: CDR1 ENHRY, CDR2 SYGVKD. The length of the CDR3 is 12 residues. The CDR3 is CASGAEAGEQYF. CDR3 coding DNA: TGTGCCTCAGGGGCGGAAGCGGGGGAGCAGTACTTC.

A single count supports this clone. V gene TRBV7-2 combines with J gene TRBJ2-3, with D perhaps TRBD2 (5 bases). Germline V gene lookup returns CDR1 SGHTA and CDR2 FQGNSA. V shed 6 bases and J shed 6 bases, with 13 bases lying between them. There are 13 residues in the CDR3. CDR3 residues: CASSSSRQDTQYF. Written as DNA, the CDR3 is TGTGCCAGCAGTTCTAGCCGCCAGGATACGCAGTATTTT.

The chain joins TRBV6-1 to TRBJ2-7; TRBD2 matches at 14 bases. V shed 11 bases and J 0 bases; nucleotides not matched to a gene: 6. CDR3 length: 15 residues. In germline, CDR1 is MNHNS, CDR2 SASEGT. The CDR3: CASTSGRASSYEQYF. Written as DNA, the CDR3 is TGTGCCTCGACTAGCGGGAGGGCAAGCTCCTACGAGCAGTACTTC.

With regard to this clone: The same CDR3 is also encoded by other DNA sequences in this sample. V and J are TRBV7-3 and TRBJ2-5; 8 positions match TRBD2. CDR1 and CDR2 from the germline V gene are SGHTA and FQGTGA. The V and J ends lost 0 bases and 4 bases, in that order; junction bases with no gene match: 1. The CDR3 is made up of 14 amino acids. The CDR3 reads CASSLTSGGETQYF. The CDR3 DNA sequence: TGTGCCAGCAGCTTAACCAGCGGGGGAGAGACCCAGTACTTC.

V is TRBV30 and J is TRBJ2-1, with 10 bases that match TRBD1. Germline lookup yields CDR1 GTSNPN and CDR2 SVGIG (reference sequence). The CDR3 is 15 amino acids. The junction had 4 bases not matched to a gene; V was cut back by 0 bases and J by 5 bases. The CDR3 DNA reads as TGTGCCTGGAGTGTAATGGGACAGGGGAACAATGAGCAGTTCTTC. The encoded protein is CAWSVMGQGNNEQFF.

The gene calls are TRBV9 and TRBJ1-1; maybe TRBD1 (5 bases). This CDR3 has 14 amino acids. Trimming shortened V by 5 bases and J by 2 bases, and 13 bases separated the two germline ends. The germline V gene has CDR1 SGDLS and CDR2 YYNGEE. The CDR3 here is CASRGGEGNTEAFF. In nucleotides, the CDR3 is TGTGCCAGCAGGGGAGGGGAGGGAAACACTGAAGCTTTCTTT.